These T cell receptor beta chains were read from a single sample in a study of T cells in Graves' hyperthyroidism and ophthalmopathy. TCRdb reprocessed the multiplex PCR reads via MiXCR and lists one record per CDR3 protein. The sample contains some 560,000 distinct CDR3 sequences, less than 15% of which appear only once. The sample was blood. All receptors come from a woman between 35 and 50 years old with Graves' hyperthyroidism. Each CDR3 is given with its conserved first and last residue. D genes are given only for firm matches. For some rows the clone size is stated as once, few or many, or as a class when expanded; others skip it.

TRBV20-1	TRBD2	few	TRBJ2-7	CSATGRPSTYEQYF	TGCAGTGCAACCGGGAGGCCTAGCACGTACGAGCAGTACTTC
TRBV4-1	TRBD2	.	TRBJ2-1	CASSQNSGRSSYNEQFF	TGCGCCAGCAGCCAGAATAGCGGGAGGAGCTCCTACAATGAGCAGTTCTTC
TRBV28	TRBD2	.	TRBJ2-5	CASLSSGEGEGETQYF	TGTGCCAGCCTGTCATCGGGGGAGGGTGAGGGAGAGACCCAGTACTTC
TRBV7-2	.	many	TRBJ2-1	CASSSRGRWNEQFF	TGTGCCAGCAGCTCCCGGGGCAGGTGGAATGAGCAGTTCTTC
TRBV20-1	TRBD2	.	TRBJ2-3	CSAIPLQRDFTDTQYF	TGCAGTGCTATCCCCCTCCAGCGGGACTTCACAGATACGCAGTATTTT
TRBV20-1	TRBD2	many	TRBJ2-1	CSARAGTSGSTSSYNEQFF	TGCAGTGCTAGGGCCGGGACTAGCGGATCGACGAGCTCCTACAATGAGCAGTTCTTC
TRBV6-1	TRBD2	.	TRBJ2-2	CASKGLAGARGTGELFF	TGTGCCAGCAAGGGACTAGCGGGAGCCCGTGGCACCGGGGAGCTGTTTTTT
TRBV3-1	TRBD1	many	TRBJ2-1	CASSQGSGFIRDSSYNEQFF	TGTGCCAGCAGCCAAGGGAGCGGCTTTATCAGGGACAGCTCCTACAATGAGCAGTTCTTC
TRBV5-1	TRBD2	many	TRBJ2-2	CASSPAGTNTGELFF	TGTGCCAGCAGCCCAGCGGGGACGAACACCGGGGAGCTGTTTTTT
TRBV2	TRBD2	.	TRBJ2-3	CASSVGAGGVRGTDTQYF	TGTGCCAGCAGTGTAGGAGCGGGAGGGGTCCGAGGGACAGATACGCAGTATTTT
TRBV12-5	.	.	TRBJ2-3	CASGLGKSTDTQYF	TGTGCTAGTGGTTTGGGCAAAAGCACAGATACGCAGTATTTT
TRBV11-2	.	many	TRBJ2-3	CAAGVTDTQYF	TGTGCCGCAGGGGTCACAGATACGCAGTATTTT
TRBV7-8	TRBD1	many	TRBJ2-6	CASSPRTGSGANVLTF	TGTGCCAGCAGCCCACGGACAGGGTCTGGGGCCAACGTCCTGACTTTC
TRBV3-1	TRBD2	.	TRBJ2-2	CASSQELLASNTGELFF	TGTGCCAGCAGCCAAGAGTTACTAGCGTCGAACACCGGGGAGCTGTTTTTT
TRBV7-3	.	.	TRBJ2-1	CASSSQKGSYNEQFF	TGTGCCAGCAGCTCCCAGAAGGGCTCCTACAATGAGCAGTTCTTC
TRBV7-2	TRBD2	many	TRBJ2-5	CASSSGLAGDGETQYF	TGTGCCAGCAGCTCGGGACTAGCGGGAGATGGAGAGACCCAGTACTTC
TRBV12-3/TRBV12-4	TRBD1	many	TRBJ2-3	CASSARQGSPDTQYF	TGTGCCAGCAGTGCCCGACAGGGATCGCCAGATACGCAGTATTTT
TRBV28	.	few	TRBJ1-2	CASSSKDSPNYGYTF	TGTGCCAGCAGCTCTAAGGACAGCCCTAACTATGGCTACACCTTC
TRBV18	.	many	TRBJ1-6	CASSPDKNSPLHF	TGTGCCAGCTCACCGGACAAAAATTCACCCCTCCACTTT
TRBV18	.	many	TRBJ2-5	CASSRDFQETQYF	TGTGCCAGCTCACGGGACTTCCAAGAGACCCAGTACTTC
TRBV20-1	.	.	TRBJ2-2	CSARWVHGELFF	TGCAGTGCTAGATGGGTTCACGGGGAGCTGTTTTTT
TRBV28	TRBD2	.	TRBJ2-5	CASSGGDQGGETQYF	TGTGCCAGCAGTGGGGGGGATCAGGGAGGAGAGACCCAGTACTTC
TRBV6-1	.	many	TRBJ1-2	CASSEVQPPYGYTF	TGTGCCAGCAGTGAAGTCCAGCCCCCCTATGGCTACACCTTC
TRBV30	.	many	TRBJ1-2	CAWSPGVPRTYGYTF	TGTGCCTGGAGTCCCGGGGTTCCCCGGACCTATGGCTACACCTTC
TRBV7-2	.	many	TRBJ1-2	CASSLGGANYGYTF	TGTGCCAGCAGTTTAGGAGGAGCCAACTATGGCTACACCTTC
TRBV20-1	TRBD2	many	TRBJ2-7	CSAQATSGRGEYEQYF	TGCAGTGCCCAGGCGACTAGCGGGAGGGGTGAGTACGAGCAGTACTTC